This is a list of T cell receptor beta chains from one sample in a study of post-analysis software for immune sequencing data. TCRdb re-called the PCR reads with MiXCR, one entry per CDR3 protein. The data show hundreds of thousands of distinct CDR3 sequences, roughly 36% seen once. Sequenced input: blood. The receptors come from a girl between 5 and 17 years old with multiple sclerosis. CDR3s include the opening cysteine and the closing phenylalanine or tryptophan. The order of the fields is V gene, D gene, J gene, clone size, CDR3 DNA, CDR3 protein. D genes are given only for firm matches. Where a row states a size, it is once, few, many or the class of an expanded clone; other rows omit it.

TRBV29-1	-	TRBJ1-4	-	TGCAGCGCGAGCCGGAAAAAAAAACTGTTTTTT	CSASRKKKLFF
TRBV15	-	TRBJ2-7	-	TGTGCCACCAGCAGAGATGAGAGACAGGTTATCGACGAGCAGTACTTC	CATSRDERQVIDEQYF
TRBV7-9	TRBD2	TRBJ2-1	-	TGTGCCAGCAGCGTCCTAACTAGCGGCAATGAGCAGTTCTTC	CASSVLTSGNEQFF
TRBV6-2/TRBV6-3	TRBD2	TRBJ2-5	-	TGTGCCAGCAGTTCCGGACTAGCGGGGTACCAAGAGACCCAGTACTTC	CASSSGLAGYQETQYF
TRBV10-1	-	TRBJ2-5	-	TGCGCCAGCAGTCGCGGGATTGGGGCACAAGAGACCCAGTACTTC	CASSRGIGAQETQYF
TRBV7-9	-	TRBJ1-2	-	TGTGCCAGCAGCTTACAGGCGGACTATGGCTACACCTTC	CASSLQADYGYTF
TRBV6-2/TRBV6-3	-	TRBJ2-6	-	TGTGCCAGCAGTTACGGGGCAGGGCTCCCTGGGGCCAACGTCCTGACTTTC	CASSYGAGLPGANVLTF
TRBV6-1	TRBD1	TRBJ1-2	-	TGTGCCAGCAGTGGTCAAGGGGGCGACCTTAACTATGGCTACACCTTC	CASSGQGGDLNYGYTF
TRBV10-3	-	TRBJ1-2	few	TGTGCCATCAGTGAGGCGGGGGCTGGCTACACCTTC	CAISEAGAGYTF
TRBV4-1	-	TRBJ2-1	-	TGCGCCAGCAGCCAGATGGACACCTCAGAGCAGTTCTTC	CASSQMDTSEQFF